These 26 T cell receptor beta chains were sequenced from one sample in a study of T cell changes during pregnancy in multiple sclerosis (dated 2019 in TCRdb). Library preparation employed the immunoSEQ multiplex PCR assay. TCRdb took over this immuneACCESS table, retaining in-frame rearrangements with V and J assigned. Such tables are incomplete; in checked studies, under half of the missing clones stem from an unresolved V gene, and the remainder is unexplained. In all, the sample holds tens of thousands of clones, and around 93% of those were seen once. Together, the top ten hold under 5% of the sample. The sequencing used CD8+ T cells from peripheral blood mononuclear cells, collected in the second trimester of pregnancy. These receptor sequences come from a female donor with multiple sclerosis, enrolled in a pregnancy study.

This clone has only one observation. J is TRBJ1-2 and V is TRBV5-4, with TRBD1 matching 7 bases. The CDR3 has 15 residues. CDR1 is SGHNT and CDR2 is YYREEE in the germline V gene (reference sequence). Losses at the gene ends were 3 bases for V and 4 bases for J; bases not matched to a gene: 9. The CDR3 reads CASSYDRVVSYGYTF. The DNA for the CDR3 is TGTGCCAGCAGCTACGACAGGGTGGTTTCCTATGGCTACACCTTC.

The rearrangement uses TRBV4-1 and TRBJ2-7; D is unresolved. Trimming pared 5 bases from V and 5 bases from J, leaving 10 bases between. Germline V gene sequence: CDR1 MGHRA, CDR2 YSYEKL. The CDR3 length is 12 residues. The CDR3: CASSFIGDEQYF. CDR3 DNA sequence: TGCGCCAGCAGCTTCATTGGAGACGAGCAGTACTTC.

The chain employs TRBV19 and TRBJ2-1; 7 bases are shared with TRBD1. The CDR3 loop spans 14 amino acids. Trimming cost V 5 bases and J 3 bases; bases outside gene matches: 4. Per the germline V gene, CDR1 is LNHDA and CDR2 is SQIVND (reference sequence). The chain's CDR3 is CASSLRTGYNEQFF. In nucleotides, the CDR3 is TGTGCCAGTAGTCTCCGGACAGGCTACAATGAGCAGTTCTTC.

The chain recombines TRBV2 with TRBJ2-7, with D tentatively TRBD2 (5 bases). The V gene lost 10 bases and the J gene lost 1 base, with 17 bases spanning the gap. The CDR3 spans 14 residues. Per germline, CDR1 SNHLY and CDR2 FYNNEI. DNA for the CDR3: TGTGCCACGGCCCCCGGGATCCAATCCTACGAGCAGTACTTC. Protein product: CATAPGIQSYEQYF.

The V and J genes are TRBV27 and TRBJ2-1; unclear D gene. V was shortened by 3 bases and J by 3 bases, with 3 bases between the two germline ends. Germline-derived CDR1 and CDR2 are MNHEY and SMNVEV (reference sequence). The CDR3 is made up of 12 amino acids. The CDR3, as DNA: TGTGCCAGCAGTTTCGGCTACAATGAGCAGTTCTTC. It is translated as CASSFGYNEQFF.

The chain carries TRBV29-1 and TRBJ2-3; 9 nucleotides line up with TRBD1. CDR1 and CDR2 (germline): SQVTM, ANQGSEA. The CDR3 loop spans 15 amino acids. V gave up 6 bases and J gave up 4 bases; unmatched junction bases: 11. This CDR3 is CSVARARQGADTQYF. DNA for the CDR3: TGCAGCGTCGCCCGGGCCAGACAGGGGGCAGATACGCAGTATTTT.

This clone was observed a few times. This rearrangement joins TRBV29-1 to TRBJ1-1, with D possibly being TRBD1 (5 bases). Germline-derived CDR1 and CDR2 are SQVTM and ANQGSEA. V lost 2 bases and J 1 base, leaving 5 bases between the germline ends. This CDR3 contains 12 residues. CDR3 DNA: TGCAGCGTTGAAAGGGGGAACACTGAAGCTTTCTTT. It yields the protein CSVERGNTEAFF.

This sequence joins TRBV6-6 and TRBJ1-2; D is uncertain. V gave up 2 bases and J gave up 0 bases, with 10 bases separating them. This CDR3 contains 15 residues. Germline CDR1 is MNHNY and CDR2 is SVGAGI (reference sequence). CDR3 amino acids: CASSYGPSANYGYTF. DNA for the CDR3: TGTGCCAGCAGTTACGGGCCATCAGCTAACTATGGCTACACCTTC.

The chain uses TRBV15 and TRBJ1-4; maybe TRBD1 (5 bases). In germline, CDR1 is LNHNV, CDR2 YYDKDF (reference sequence). The germline V and J ends were trimmed by 1 base and 6 bases, with 15 bases remaining between them. This CDR3 is 16 amino acids long. The CDR3 nucleotides read TGTGCCACCAGCAGAGGGGCCGGGGGTTCTGATGAAAAACTGTTTTTT. Residues: CATSRGAGGSDEKLFF.

This clone occurred once. V is TRBV6-1 and J is TRBJ2-1; TRBD2 matches 7 bases. V trimming: 2 bases; J trimming: 10 bases; junction bases outside the gene matches: 5. Germline V gives CDR1 MNHNS, CDR2 SASEGT. The CDR3 totals 13 residues. The CDR3 bases are TGTGCCAGCAGTGAACCCAGCGGGAACGAGCAGTTCTTC. It codes for CASSEPSGNEQFF.

This clone is a singleton in its sample. The rearrangement joins TRBV19 to TRBJ2-1; 7 bases agree with TRBD1. The CDR3 is 14 residues long. V lost 8 bases and J lost 0; bases outside the gene matches: 4. Germline values: CDR1 LNHDA, CDR2 SQIVND (reference sequence). In DNA, the CDR3 is TGTGCCAGTTCACAGGGGACCTCCTACAATGAGCAGTTCTTC. Translation gives CASSQGTSYNEQFF.

V usage is TRBV29-1 and J usage is TRBJ2-1; 9 positions agree with TRBD1. CDR1 SQVTM and CDR2 ANQGSEA come from the germline V gene. The CDR3 sequence is 13 residues long. The trim removed 7 bases at V and 3 bases at J, leaving 4 bases unmatched. The CDR3 coding sequence is TGCAGCGGGAGGACAGGGGACTACAATGAGCAGTTCTTC. Protein: CSGRTGDYNEQFF.

A single count supports this clone. The genes are TRBV6-1 and TRBJ2-5; weak D call: TRBD2 (7 bases). V was shortened by 5 bases and J by 2 bases, with 15 bases between the two germline ends. The CDR3 consists of 15 residues. The germline gives CDR1 MNHNS, CDR2 SASEGT. CDR3 region: CASSSRGARQETQYF. CDR3 DNA: TGTGCCAGCAGTTCCCGGGGGGCGAGGCAAGAGACCCAGTACTTC.

The chain has TRBV10-3 and TRBJ2-3, with 8 bases lining up with TRBD2. Germline V gene sequence: CDR1 ENHRY, CDR2 SYGVKD. Germline trimming cut 11 bases from V and 5 bases from J; bases unmatched to any gene: 15. The CDR3 runs 15 residues. The CDR3 is CAHGDGGGRGDTQYF. CDR3 DNA sequence: TGTGCCCACGGGGACGGGGGGGGTCGGGGAGATACGCAGTATTTT.

V gene TRBV28 combines with J gene TRBJ2-7; TRBD1 matches at 7 bases. This CDR3 is 15 amino acids long. V shed 6 bases and J 2 bases; nucleotides not matched to a gene: 10. The germline CDR1 and CDR2 sequences are MDHEN and SYDVKM. As DNA, the CDR3 is TGTGCCAGCAGGTTGAGCCAGGGACAGCCCTACGAGCAGTACTTC. Translated: CASRLSQGQPYEQYF.

The chain employs TRBV4-1 and TRBJ2-1, with D perhaps TRBD1 (6 bases). Germline loops: CDR1 MGHRA, CDR2 YSYEKL. CDR3 length: 15 residues. Trimming took 4 bases from V and 2 from J, leaving 12 bases between them. The CDR3 spells CASSLRQEPYNEQFF. DNA for the CDR3: TGCGCCAGCAGCCTCAGACAGGAACCCTACAATGAGCAGTTCTTC.

V usage is TRBV4-2 and J usage is TRBJ1-4, with TRBD1 identical over 8 bases. Germline assignment: CDR1 LGHNA and CDR2 YNFKEQ. Trimming removed 0 bases from V and 3 bases from J; junction bases left unmatched: 12. CDR3 length equals 19 residues. CDR3 coding DNA: TGTGCCAGCAGCCAAGATGTGATAGGGACAGGCGCCGCTAATGAAAAACTGTTTTTT. Protein product: CASSQDVIGTGAANEKLFF.

The chain carries TRBV9 and TRBJ2-5; TRBD1 agrees at 10 bases. This CDR3 is built from 14 residues. Trimming at V came to 4 bases and at J to 4 bases, leaving 4 bases not matched to a gene. Germline lookup yields CDR1 SGDLS and CDR2 YYNGEE. The CDR3: CASSSGTGVETQYF. The CDR3 DNA follows: TGTGCCAGCAGCTCCGGGACAGGGGTAGAGACCCAGTACTTC.

The chain joins TRBV19 to TRBJ1-4, with TRBD1 as a possible D gene (5 bases). The V and J ends lost 9 bases and 4 bases respectively, with 21 bases between them. Per germline, CDR1 LNHDA and CDR2 SQIVND (reference sequence). This CDR3 comprises 16 residues. CDR3 in DNA: TGTGCCAGCGGGCCGTGGCAGGACATTATTAATGAAAAACTGTTTTTT. As protein: CASGPWQDIINEKLFF.

The V call is TRBV4-2, the J call TRBJ2-1, with 10 bases lining up with TRBD1. The CDR3 is 16 residues long. CDR1 and CDR2 (germline): LGHNA, YNFKEQ. J was trimmed by 5 bases and V by 0 bases; bases with no gene match: 4. In DNA, the CDR3 is TGTGCCAGCAGCCAAGATGGGACAGGGGACAACAATGAGCAGTTCTTC. Its protein product is CASSQDGTGDNNEQFF.

This chain uses TRBV28 with TRBJ2-3; tentative D call: TRBD1 (6 bases). CDR1 is MDHEN and CDR2 is SYDVKM in the germline V gene. CDR3 length equals 14 residues. The V and J ends lost 6 bases and 3 bases respectively, with 13 bases between them. Written as DNA, the CDR3 is TGTGCCAGCAGCCTGGGACAAAAAACAGATACGCAGTATTTT. Its translation is CASSLGQKTDTQYF.

The rearrangement links TRBV7-9 to TRBJ1-1; unclear D gene. The CDR3 is 14 residues long. Germline V gene lookup returns CDR1 SEHNR and CDR2 FQNEAQ (reference sequence). Trimming took off 6 bases at V and 6 bases at J, with 17 bases between the two ends. The CDR3 reads CASRPWWAYSEAFF. Here the CDR3 DNA reads TGTGCCAGCAGGCCATGGTGGGCCTACTCTGAAGCTTTCTTT.

This clone has a single count. The same CDR3 is also encoded by other DNA sequences in this sample. The chain links TRBV4-2 to TRBJ2-7, with TRBD2 identical over 9 bases. With V trimmed by 1 base and J by 2 bases, 3 bases remained unmatched. CDR1 is LGHNA, CDR2 YNFKEQ, per germline. The CDR3 covers 15 residues. The CDR3 region has the DNA TGTGCCAGCAGCCAAGGAGCGGGGGGCCCCTACGAGCAGTACTTC. It specifies CASSQGAGGPYEQYF.

In its sample, this clone was seen a few times. The J gene is TRBJ1-1, the V gene TRBV5-1; possible D gene TRBD1, 5 bases. Germline CDR1 is SGHRS and CDR2 is YFSETQ. V was pared by 4 bases and J by 1 base, with 14 bases between. The CDR3 extends over 15 amino acids. The CDR3 coding sequence is TGCGCCAGCAGCCCGGGGGAGGTCCAGAACACTGAAGCTTTCTTT. Translating gives CASSPGEVQNTEAFF. Based on the CDR3 plus reference TRBV5-1 and TRBJ1-1, the full variable domain is KAGVTQTPRYLIKTRGQQVTLSCSPISGHRSVSWYQQTPGQGLQFLFEYFSETQRNKGNFPGRFSGRQFSNSRSEMNVSTLELGDSALYLCASSPGEVQNTEAFFGQGTRLTVV.

V usage is TRBV6-1 and J usage is TRBJ1-5; D ambiguous. The CDR3 consists of 15 residues. The V and J ends lost 2 bases and 2 bases respectively, with 10 bases between them. CDR1 is MNHNS, CDR2 SASEGT, per germline. The CDR3: CASSEISGGNQPQHF. The CDR3 nucleotides are TGTGCCAGCAGTGAAATCTCCGGGGGCAATCAGCCCCAGCATTTT.

The V call is TRBV5-4, the J call TRBJ2-7; D might be TRBD1 (5 bases). Between the trimmed V and J ends, which lost 0 bases and 3 bases, there was a span of 7 bases. Germline V gives CDR1 SGHNT, CDR2 YYREEE (reference sequence). The CDR3 extends over 13 amino acids. The CDR3 DNA reads as TGTGCCAGCAGCTTGGGACAGAACTACGAGCAGTACTTC. It codes for CASSLGQNYEQYF.